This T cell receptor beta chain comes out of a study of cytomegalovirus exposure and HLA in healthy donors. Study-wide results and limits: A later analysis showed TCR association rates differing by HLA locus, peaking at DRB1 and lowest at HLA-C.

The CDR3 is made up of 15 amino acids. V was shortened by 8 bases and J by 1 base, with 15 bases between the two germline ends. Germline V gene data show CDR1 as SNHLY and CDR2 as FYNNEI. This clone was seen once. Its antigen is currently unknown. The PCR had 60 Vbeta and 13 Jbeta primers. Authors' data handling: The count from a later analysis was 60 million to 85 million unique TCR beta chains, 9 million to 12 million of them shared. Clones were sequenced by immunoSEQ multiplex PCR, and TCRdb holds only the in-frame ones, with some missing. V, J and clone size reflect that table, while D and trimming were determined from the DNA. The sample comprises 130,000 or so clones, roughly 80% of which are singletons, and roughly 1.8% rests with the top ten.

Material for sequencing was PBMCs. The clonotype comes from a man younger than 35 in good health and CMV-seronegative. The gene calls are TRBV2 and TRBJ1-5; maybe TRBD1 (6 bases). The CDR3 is CASGLGAASNQPQHF. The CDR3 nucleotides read TGTGCCAGCGGCTTGGGGGCCGCGAGCAATCAGCCCCAGCATTTT. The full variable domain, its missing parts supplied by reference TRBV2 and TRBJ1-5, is EPEVTQTPSHQVTQMGQEVILRCVPISNHLYFYWYRQILGQKVEFLVSFYNNEISEKSEIFDDQFSVERPDGSNFTLKIRSTKLEDSAMYFCASGLGAASNQPQHFGDGTRLSIL.